This TCR beta chain is drawn from a study of blood T cell repertoires in COVID-19. The repertoire was sequenced with immunoSEQ multiplex PCR; TCRdb's copy has only in-frame clones and lacks some. The sample lists 150,000 to 200,000 clones; approximately 80% were seen once. Donors were grouped by their self-reported clinical history. Looked up from germline, CDR1 is SGHNT and CDR2 is YENEEA. The V segment lost 2 bases and the J segment 2 bases; nucleotides outside the gene matches: 0. The CDR3 spans 15 residues. The sequenced material came from PBMCs or T cells enriched from blood (not recorded which). This TCR was recovered from a man between 60 and 70 years old who had been exposed to COVID-19. This sequence joins TRBV11-3 and TRBJ2-6, with 7 bases lining up with TRBD1. CDR3 in amino acids: CASSLRGPGANVLTF. CDR3 nucleotide sequence: TGTGCCAGCAGCTTAAGGGGGCCTGGGGCCAACGTCCTGACTTTC.